This T cell receptor (beta chain) is drawn from a study of blood T cell repertoires in COVID-19. Across the whole study: The cDNA or gDNA used as material had been derived from T cells, B-cell-depleted T cells, or PBMCs.

Assay used: immunoSEQ multiplex PCR; TCRdb lists only in-frame clones, some missing. The table records about 140,000 clones, roughly 84% of them present only once. V shed 6 bases and J shed 6 bases, with 12 bases lying between them. The length of the CDR3 is 12 residues. Sequencing input: peripheral blood. The chain is built from TRBV12-3 or TRBV12-4 and TRBJ2-7; weak D call: TRBD1 (6 bases). This TCR derives from a woman aged 60-70 years with acute or convalescent COVID-19. For the CDR3, the DNA is TGTGCCAGCAGCCCAACAGGGTCCGAGCAGTACTTC. It translates to CASSPTGSEQYF.